These 25 T cell receptor beta chains share one sample of origin, sequenced in a study of beta chain features in type 1 diabetes. Findings of the study overall: Within each of all four CD4+ subsets, Type 1 diabetes patients had TCRB CDR3s that were moderately but significantly shorter.

Sequencing targeted expressed TCRB transcripts, as all isolated RNA had been reverse transcribed. Only in-frame clones appear in the TCRdb table, and some are missing; sequencing was by immunoSEQ multiplex PCR. Among roughly 53,000 clones listed, approximately 45% were seen once. What these receptors recognize is not known. The sequencing sample was made of Tregs from blood. The receptors were gathered from a man between 25 and 39 years old with type 1 diabetes.

The rearrangement uses TRBV28 and TRBJ2-6, with D possibly matching TRBD2 (5 bases). V lost 5 bases and J lost 2, with 16 bases in between. Germline V CDR1 and CDR2: MDHEN, SYDVKM. This CDR3 region has 17 residues. The chain's CDR3 is CASSPPGGRAGANVLTF. DNA for the CDR3: TGTGCCAGCAGTCCGCCAGGAGGACGAGCTGGGGCCAACGTCCTGACTTTC. Looking up the rest from reference TRBV28 and TRBJ2-6 gives the full variable domain: DVKVTQSSRYLVKRTGEKVFLECVQDMDHENMFWYRQDPGLGLRLIYFSYDVKMKEKGDIPEGYSVSREKKERFSLILESASTNQTSMYLCASSPPGGRAGANVLTFGAGSRLTVL.

The CDR3 DNA reads as TGTGCCTGGATATTAGCGGGGGGCGTCAATGAGCAGTTCTTC. This sequence encodes CAWILAGGVNEQFF. This chain links TRBV30 with TRBJ2-1; TRBD2 aligns across 10 bases. The CDR3 covers 14 residues. Looked up from germline, CDR1 is GTSNPN and CDR2 is SVGIG (reference sequence). With V trimmed by 4 bases and J by 6 bases, 6 bases remained unmatched.

This chain uses TRBV23-1 with TRBJ1-1; maybe TRBD1 (6 bases). TRBV23-1 is an ORF; its function is uncertain. The V gene lost 9 bases and the J gene lost 6 bases, with 26 bases spanning the gap. The CDR3 has 16 residues. Here the CDR3 DNA reads TGCGCCAGACAGAGTAGGGGGGGGCCGAGGAGGGCTGAAGCTTTCTTT. Translated: CARQSRGGPRRAEAFF.

This clone appeared a few times. The chain uses TRBV7-8 and TRBJ2-1; the match to TRBD1 covers 10 bases. The germline V gene encodes CDR1 SGHVS and CDR2 FQNEAQ. Trimming at V came to 4 bases and at J to 0 bases, leaving 15 bases not matched to a gene. There are 20 residues in the CDR3. CDR3 coding DNA: TGTGCCAGCAGCTCTTCGGACAGGGGGAGACTCCGTATCTCCTACAATGAGCAGTTCTTC. Protein sequence: CASSSSDRGRLRISYNEQFF.

The sample holds a few counts of this clone. The gene calls are TRBV2 and TRBJ1-5, with no clear D. Germline CDR1 is SNHLY and CDR2 is FYNNEI. Trimming took off 7 bases at V and 2 bases at J, with 9 bases between the two ends. The CDR3 is 13 residues long. CDR3 amino acids: CASTSEGNQPQHF. The DNA for the CDR3 is TGTGCCAGCACTTCGGAGGGCAATCAGCCCCAGCATTTT.

This clone appeared a few times. The V call is TRBV7-2, the J call TRBJ2-7, with 8 bases lining up with TRBD1. Trimming removed 5 bases from V and 7 bases from J; junction bases left unmatched: 13. The CDR3 runs to 15 residues. The germline V gene encodes CDR1 SGHTA and CDR2 FQGNSA. The CDR3 DNA reads TGTGCCAGCAGCACGGACAGGGACTCCCTGGGAGAGCAGTACTTC. This encodes CASSTDRDSLGEQYF. Based on the CDR3 plus reference TRBV7-2 and TRBJ2-7, the full variable domain is GAGVSQSPSNKVTEKGKDVELRCDPISGHTALYWYRQSLGQGLEFLIYFQGNSAPDKSGLPSDRFSAERTGGSVSTLTIQRTQQEDSAVYLCASSTDRDSLGEQYFGPGTRLTVT.

The rearrangement links TRBV28 to TRBJ1-1; no reliable D call. The germline V and J ends were trimmed by 5 bases and 5 bases, with 9 bases remaining between them. The CDR3 is made up of 12 amino acids. Looked up from germline, CDR1 is MDHEN and CDR2 is SYDVKM. CDR3 coding DNA: TGTGCCAGCAGTCCCCTTAGTACTGAAGCTTTCTTT. Its translation: CASSPLSTEAFF.

This clone has a handful of counts. The chain uses TRBV2 and TRBJ1-2, with 7 bases matching TRBD1. The CDR3 has 12 residues. The trim removed 6 bases at V and 8 bases at J, leaving 6 bases unmatched. From germline, CDR1 is SNHLY and CDR2 FYNNEI. The CDR3 nucleotides read TGTGCCAGCAGGACCACAGGGGTCGGCTACACCTTC. Translation: CASRTTGVGYTF.

This sequence joins TRBV5-1 and TRBJ1-1; 7 nucleotides match TRBD1. CDR3 length: 15 residues. The junction had 10 bases not matched to a gene; V was cut back by 4 bases and J by 4 bases. CDR1 SGHRS and CDR2 YFSETQ come from the germline V gene. The DNA of the CDR3 is TGCGCCAGCAGCGACACAGGGGCATTGGGCACTGAAGCTTTCTTT. It specifies CASSDTGALGTEAFF.

The J gene is TRBJ2-3, the V gene TRBV19, with 7 positions matching TRBD2. This CDR3 contains 15 residues. Germline V gives CDR1 LNHDA, CDR2 SQIVND (reference sequence). The J segment lost 4 bases and the V segment lost 3 bases, leaving 7 bases of the junction unmatched. This chain's CDR3 is CASSIGGSRSDTQYF. The CDR3 DNA sequence: TGTGCCAGTAGTATTGGCGGGAGTAGGTCAGATACGCAGTATTTT.

In this sample, this clone turned up a few times. J is TRBJ2-1 and V is TRBV5-4; 13 nucleotides agree with TRBD2. From germline, CDR1 is SGHNT and CDR2 YYREEE (reference sequence). V trimming: 4 bases; J trimming: 9 bases; junction bases outside the gene matches: 7. The CDR3 is 15 residues long. The CDR3 nucleotides read TGTGCCAGCAGCGGTACTAGCGGGAGGGCCCTTGAGCAGTTCTTC. Amino acid sequence: CASSGTSGRALEQFF.

This clone was picked up a small number of times. The chain recombines TRBV7-2 with TRBJ2-7, with a tentative D call TRBD2 (9 bases). The CDR3 loop spans 16 amino acids. Germline CDR1 SGHTA, CDR2 FQGNSA. Trimming stripped 5 bases from V and 4 bases from J, with 21 bases between. Written as DNA, the CDR3 is TGTGCCAGCAGCACCGGACAGGGACTAGCCTTGTACGAGCAGTACTTC. Amino acid sequence: CASSTGQGLALYEQYF.

V is TRBV6-1 and J is TRBJ2-5; possible D gene TRBD1, 7 bases. The CDR3 is 14 residues long. V dropped 6 bases and J dropped 0 bases, with 11 bases sitting between them. Germline V gene sequence: CDR1 MNHNS, CDR2 SASEGT. CDR3 bases: TGTGCCAGCAGGCGGGACAGTGACCAAGAGACCCAGTACTTC. The encoded protein is CASRRDSDQETQYF.

This clone was picked up a small number of times. This chain connects TRBV7-2 to TRBJ2-1; 13 bases agree with TRBD2. The CDR3 is 14 amino acids. The J segment lost 11 bases and the V segment lost 5 bases, leaving 6 bases of the junction unmatched. Germline CDR1 reads SGHTA; CDR2 reads FQGNSA. The CDR3 region is CASSPRTSGSQQFF. The CDR3 nucleotides read TGTGCCAGCAGCCCCCGGACTAGCGGGAGTCAGCAGTTCTTC.

This clone was recorded a few times. This rearrangement joins TRBV4-1 to TRBJ2-1; weak D call: TRBD2 (6 bases). Germline assignment: CDR1 MGHRA and CDR2 YSYEKL. The V and J ends lost 1 base and 2 bases respectively, with 18 bases between them. The CDR3 length is 18 residues. In DNA, the CDR3 is TGCGCCAGCAGCCAAGGGGGAGGTTCGGGGACCGCCTACAATGAGCAGTTCTTC. Its translation: CASSQGGGSGTAYNEQFF.

This chain uses TRBV7-9 with TRBJ2-1, with 8 bases matching TRBD1. J was trimmed by 5 bases and V by 4 bases; bases with no gene match: 7. CDR3 length: 15 residues. Germline V CDR1 and CDR2: SEHNR, FQNEAQ (reference sequence). The CDR3 protein is CASSSGQGGHNEQFF. CDR3 nucleotides: TGTGCCAGCAGCTCCGGACAGGGTGGTCACAATGAGCAGTTCTTC.

The CDR3 sequence is CASSPRTSGSVQETQYF. The DNA of the CDR3 is TGTGCCAGCAGCCCGCGGACTAGCGGGAGCGTCCAAGAGACCCAGTACTTC. This rearrangement joins TRBV7-9 to TRBJ2-5; 13 bases align to TRBD2. CDR1 SEHNR and CDR2 FQNEAQ come from the germline V gene (reference sequence). The CDR3 sequence is 17 residues long. V lost 5 bases, J lost 1 base, and 7 bases stayed unmatched.

The CDR3 bases are TGTGCCAGCAGCTTAGGACAGGTTTTCAGGGCTTTCTTT. Translated: CASSLGQVFRAFF. V gene TRBV7-2 combines with J gene TRBJ1-1; D is possibly TRBD1 (6 bases). The V gene lost 1 base and the J gene lost 11 bases, with 14 bases spanning the gap. This CDR3 is 13 amino acids long. Germline CDR1 and CDR2: SGHTA and FQGNSA.

This clone was recorded at least ten times. An end of the junction does not agree with germline; a read error may underlie this. In DNA form, the CDR3 reads TGCGCCAGCAGCCAAGATGAGGGACAGGGGGCTTTGTGCTTC. Residues: CASSQDEGQGALCF. V usage is TRBV4-1 and J usage is TRBJ2-4; TRBD1 matches at 12 bases. This CDR3 contains 14 residues. Germline lookup yields CDR1 MGHRA and CDR2 YSYEKL.

The rearrangement uses TRBV28 and TRBJ1-2; D is undetermined. Trimming left V 3 bases short and J 8 bases short, with 13 bases between. The germline gives CDR1 MDHEN, CDR2 SYDVKM. The CDR3 sequence is 13 residues long. CDR3 residues: CASSLASPGGYTF. The DNA for the CDR3 is TGTGCCAGCAGTTTGGCGTCACCGGGGGGCTACACCTTC.

This sequence joins TRBV28 and TRBJ2-2; 12 positions agree with TRBD2. Per germline, CDR1 MDHEN and CDR2 SYDVKM. This CDR3 comprises 17 residues. V was clipped by 6 bases and J by 4 bases; unmatched bases: 9. The CDR3 here is CASSLGGLAGVTGELFF. CDR3 bases: TGTGCCAGCAGCCTCGGGGGACTAGCGGGTGTCACCGGGGAGCTGTTTTTT.

V usage is TRBV29-1 and J usage is TRBJ2-1; 14 bases are shared with TRBD2. J lost 6 bases, V lost 7 bases, and 11 bases had no gene match. The germline gives CDR1 SQVTM, CDR2 ANQGSEA. The CDR3 sequence is 16 residues long. CDR3 nucleotide sequence: TGCAGCGCCCACCGCGGGACTAGCGGGAGAGCCAATGAGCAGTTCTTC. Protein product: CSAHRGTSGRANEQFF.

The chain joins TRBV30 to TRBJ1-2; the D is unclear. CDR1 and CDR2 from the germline V gene are GTSNPN and SVGIG (reference sequence). This CDR3 has 12 amino acids. Trimming stripped 4 bases from V and 4 bases from J, with 10 bases between. For the CDR3, the DNA is TGTGCCTGGACCCCAGGCGTCTATGGCTACACCTTC. Encoded protein: CAWTPGVYGYTF.

This rearrangement joins TRBV7-2 to TRBJ2-7; D might be TRBD2 (5 bases). The V gene's germline CDR1 is SGHTA and CDR2 FQGNSA. V lost 1 base to trimming and J lost 9 bases, with 16 bases between them. The CDR3 totals 14 residues. The CDR3 here is CASSLVQVRGGQYF. The CDR3 region has the DNA TGTGCCAGCAGCTTAGTGCAAGTGCGAGGAGGGCAGTACTTC. Full variable domain (remainder filled in from reference TRBV7-2 and TRBJ2-7): GAGVSQSPSNKVTEKGKDVELRCDPISGHTALYWYRQSLGQGLEFLIYFQGNSAPDKSGLPSDRFSAERTGGSVSTLTIQRTQQEDSAVYLCASSLVQVRGGQYFGPGTRLTVT.

The rearrangement links TRBV7-9 to TRBJ2-7; TRBD2 aligns across 8 bases. The germline V gene encodes CDR1 SEHNR and CDR2 FQNEAQ (reference sequence). J was trimmed by 6 bases and V by 2 bases; bases with no gene match: 6. The CDR3 is 14 residues long. The CDR3 bases are TGTGCCAGCAGCTTATACGGGGGGGGCCTCGAGCAGTACTTC. Residues: CASSLYGGGLEQYF.